A single sample gave rise to the 19 T cell receptor beta chains below, sequenced in a study of T cell repertoires in cytomegalovirus infection. TCRdb recomputed calls from the reads with MiXCR, one row per CDR3 protein. In the table there are 60,000 to 80,000 distinct CDR3 sequences, just over 20% of which are singletons. Their cognate antigens are unknown. Source: CD8+ T cells from cultured PBMCs, taken from culture after CMV antigen stimulation. These receptors were taken from a human donor in good health (CMV status not recorded). Some clones in this sample may be carry-over from other donors' samples.

This clonotype was detected many times. CDR3 region: CASSLANNLAGGLDTQYF. CDR3 nucleotide sequence: TGTGCCAGCAGCTTAGCGAATAACCTAGCGGGGGGCCTGGATACGCAGTATTTT. The V and J genes are TRBV7-8 and TRBJ2-3, with 11 bases aligning to TRBD2. This CDR3 comprises 18 residues. The V and J ends lost 0 bases and 6 bases, in that order; junction bases with no gene match: 11. Germline-derived CDR1 and CDR2 are SGHVS and FQNEAQ.

The V gene is TRBV4-3, the J gene TRBJ1-1; no clear D. Germline CDR1 is LGHNA and CDR2 is YSLEER. CDR3 size: 15 residues. V was cut by 0 bases and J by 3 bases, with 11 bases left in between. The CDR3 DNA sequence: TGCGCCAGCAGCCAAGAACTGGGCACGGACACTGAAGCTTTCTTT. Translating it yields CASSQELGTDTEAFF.

V and J are TRBV19 and TRBJ2-1, with 8 bases lining up with TRBD2. The V gene end was trimmed by 0 bases and the J gene end by 7 bases; junction bases not matched to a gene: 11. The CDR3 runs 17 residues. Germline values: CDR1 LNHDA, CDR2 SQIVND (reference sequence). CDR3 coding DNA: TGTGCCAGTAGTATAGATCGAGCGGGGGAGAGTTTGAATGAGCAGTTCTTC. Its protein is CASSIDRAGESLNEQFF.

The rearrangement uses TRBV7-9 and TRBJ1-1; D gene ambiguous. This CDR3 is built from 12 residues. Germline values: CDR1 SEHNR, CDR2 FQNEAQ (reference sequence). The ends were cut back, 7 bases at V and 5 bases at J, with 11 bases in the middle. The CDR3 region has the DNA TGTGCCAGCACCACCCTGGGTACTGAAGCTTTCTTT. This translates into CASTTLGTEAFF.

This clonotype was seen only a few times. CDR3 region: CASSYTGANTEAFF. The DNA of the CDR3 is TGTGCCAGCAGTTATACAGGGGCGAACACTGAAGCTTTCTTT. This chain uses TRBV6-2 or TRBV6-3 with TRBJ1-1, with TRBD1 identical over 7 bases. The CDR3 consists of 14 residues. Germline V gene data show CDR1 as MNHEY and CDR2 as SVGEGT. Germline trimming cut 3 bases from V and 1 base from J; bases unmatched to any gene: 2.

This clonotype was picked up a small number of times. CDR3 sequence (DNA): TGCAGCGCTTTCTTGGACAGGAGGAACACTGAAGCTTTCTTT. Translating gives CSAFLDRRNTEAFF. This chain joins TRBV29-1 and TRBJ1-1; 7 positions match TRBD1. CDR3 size: 14 residues. The ends lost 7 bases at V and 1 base at J; junction bases unmatched: 9. Germline-derived CDR1 and CDR2 are SQVTM and ANQGSEA. The complete variable domain, with remaining parts taken from reference TRBV29-1 and TRBJ1-1, reads SAVISQKPSRDICQRGTSLTIQCQVDSQVTMMFWYRQQPGQSLTLIATANQGSEATYESGFVIDKFPISRPNLTFSTLTVSNMSPEDSSIYLCSAFLDRRNTEAFFGQGTRLTVV.

The rearrangement joins TRBV12-3 or TRBV12-4 to TRBJ2-1; 10 bases fit TRBD1. V shed 4 bases and J 10 bases; nucleotides not matched to a gene: 7. CDR3 length equals 14 residues. The CDR3, as DNA: TGTGCCAGCAGTTCGACAGGGGGCCGGGGGGAGCAGTTCTTC. It translates to CASSSTGGRGEQFF.

This clonotype was picked up many times. The chain is built from TRBV4-3 and TRBJ2-7; tentatively, D is TRBD1 or TRBD2 (5 bases each). V was shortened by 1 base and J by 6 bases, with 16 bases between the two germline ends. In germline, CDR1 is LGHNA, CDR2 YSLEER. The CDR3 consists of 15 residues. The DNA for the CDR3 is TGCGCCAGCAGCCAAGGTCACGTCGGGGCCTCCGAGCAGTACTTC. It yields the protein CASSQGHVGASEQYF.

Details on this clonotype: A much bigger clone sits one base away, suggesting this may be a read error. CDR3: CSSSQDRRKNTEAFF. As DNA, the CDR3 is TGCTCCAGCAGCCAAGATCGACGGAAGAACACTGAAGCTTTCTTT. The rearrangement links TRBV4-3 to TRBJ1-1; D gene ambiguous. Per the germline V gene, CDR1 is LGHNA and CDR2 is YSLEER. The CDR3 has 15 amino acids.

The rearrangement joins TRBV7-3 to TRBJ2-1; weak D call: TRBD2 (6 bases). Per germline, CDR1 SGHTA and CDR2 FQGTGA. V dropped 3 bases and J dropped 7 bases, with 13 bases sitting between them. This CDR3 region has 14 residues. The CDR3 region is CASSFGTGGNEQFF. As DNA, the CDR3 is TGTGCCAGCAGCTTCGGGACTGGGGGGAATGAGCAGTTCTTC.

The rearrangement joins TRBV7-2 to TRBJ1-3; perhaps TRBD1 as D (6 bases). Germline-derived CDR1 and CDR2 are SGHTA and FQGNSA. V shed 4 bases and J shed 2 bases, with 30 bases lying between them. The CDR3 has 21 amino acids. This CDR3 is CASSSTGPSDIGQRTGNTIYF. CDR3 bases: TGTGCCAGCAGCTCCACCGGTCCCTCGGATATTGGACAGCGTACTGGAAACACCATATATTTT.

V gene TRBV7-8 combines with J gene TRBJ2-7, with 12 bases matching TRBD2. Germline values: CDR1 SGHVS, CDR2 FQNEAQ. V trimming: 7 bases; J trimming: 3 bases; junction bases outside the gene matches: 4. CDR3 size: 14 residues. The DNA of the CDR3 is TGTGCCAGCAATAGACTAGCGGGGGTCTACGAGCAGTACTTC. Encoded protein: CASNRLAGVYEQYF. The full variable domain, its missing parts supplied by reference TRBV7-8 and TRBJ2-7, is GAGVSQSPRYKVAKRGQDVALRCDPISGHVSLFWYQQALGQGPEFLTYFQNEAQLDKSGLPSDRFFAERPEGSVSTLKIQRTQQEDSAVYLCASNRLAGVYEQYFGPGTRLTVT.

This chain connects TRBV6-1 to TRBJ2-7; 13 nucleotides align to TRBD2. With V trimmed by 4 bases and J by 3 bases, 6 bases remained unmatched. The germline CDR1 and CDR2 sequences are MNHNS and SASEGT. The CDR3 sequence is 16 residues long. CDR3 sequence (DNA): TGTGCCAGCAGTGCGGGACTAGCGGGGCCGAACTACGAGCAGTACTTC. Encoded protein: CASSAGLAGPNYEQYF.

There are a few counts of this clonotype. The chain carries TRBV10-3 and TRBJ2-1; no clear D. Trimming cost V 2 bases and J 8 bases, with 13 bases left between them. The CDR3 totals 14 residues. Germline V CDR1 and CDR2: ENHRY, SYGVKD. CDR3 sequence (DNA): TGTGCCATCAGTGAGATGGGCTCGGTCGATGAGCAGTTCTTC. This translates into CAISEMGSVDEQFF.

In this sample, this clonotype turned up a few times. The chain is built from TRBV5-6 and TRBJ2-5; D may correspond to TRBD1 or TRBD2 (5 bases each). Trimming cost V 3 bases and J 2 bases, with 14 bases left between them. The CDR3 consists of 15 residues. The germline gives CDR1 SGHDT, CDR2 YYEEEE. For the CDR3, the DNA is TGTGCCAGCAGCTGGGACGGGGCGGATCAAGAGACCCAGTACTTC. Protein product: CASSWDGADQETQYF.

The table lists this clonotype with a few counts. The chain is built from TRBV7-2 and TRBJ1-2; no clear D gene. CDR3 length: 13 amino acids. In germline, CDR1 is SGHTA, CDR2 FQGNSA. V was cut by 5 bases and J by 0 bases, with 7 bases left in between. DNA of the CDR3: TGTGCCAGCAGCCCGAGGACTAACTATGGCTACACCTTC. It translates to CASSPRTNYGYTF.

The rearrangement links TRBV7-6 to TRBJ2-1; 9 nucleotides align to TRBD2. Germline trimming cut 8 bases from V and 2 bases from J; bases unmatched to any gene: 10. Germline loops: CDR1 SGHVS, CDR2 FNYEAQ. CDR3 length equals 16 residues. CDR3 sequence (DNA): TGTGCCAGCGGACCAGCGGGGGGTCTACCCTACAATGAGCAGTTCTTC. It translates to CASGPAGGLPYNEQFF.

This chain joins TRBV5-1 and TRBJ1-1, with unresolved D. From germline, CDR1 is SGHRS and CDR2 YFSETQ. Trimming took off 0 bases at V and 6 bases at J, with 9 bases between the two ends. The CDR3 loop spans 13 amino acids. The CDR3 reads CASSLVDRAEAFF. DNA of the CDR3: TGCGCCAGCAGCTTGGTTGATAGGGCTGAAGCTTTCTTT.

The CDR3 reads CATQGAHEKLFF. The CDR3 DNA sequence: TGTGCCACACAGGGGGCGCATGAAAAACTGTTTTTT. This chain connects TRBV7-8 to TRBJ1-4; 9 bases line up with TRBD1. Trimming at V came to 10 bases and at J to 6 bases, leaving 3 bases not matched to a gene. CDR1 SGHVS and CDR2 FQNEAQ come from the germline V gene. The CDR3 is made up of 12 amino acids. Full variable domain (rest looked up from reference TRBV7-8 and TRBJ1-4): GAGVSQSPRYKVAKRGQDVALRCDPISGHVSLFWYQQALGQGPEFLTYFQNEAQLDKSGLPSDRFFAERPEGSVSTLKIQRTQQEDSAVYLCATQGAHEKLFFGSGTQLSVL.